This T cell receptor (beta chain) was sequenced during a study of response to subunit inactivated influenza vaccine. The sample holds a few counts of this clonotype. Its antigen is unidentified. TCRdb passed the RT-PCR reads through MiXCR, listing each CDR3 protein once. The profile shows about 700,000 distinct CDR3 sequences, 11% to 15% of them singletons. Notes on the study in general: Authors suggested each seasonal flu vaccination may recruit only limited numbers of new T cells.

The receptor comes from a man in his fifties or sixties who received an inactivated influenza vaccine. The sequencing used PBMCs from blood, collected 14 to 15 days before vaccination.

CDR3 sequence: CASSPQMRSGYTF. CDR3 bases: TGTGCCAGCAGCCCTCAAATGAGGTCTGGCTACACCTTC. V and J are TRBV13 and TRBJ1-2; D not resolved. The germline gives CDR1 PRHDT, CDR2 FYEKMQ (reference sequence). This CDR3 has 13 amino acids. Trimming cost V 5 bases and J 7 bases, with 14 bases left between them.